The present T cell receptor (beta chain) was sequenced within a study of cytomegalovirus exposure and HLA in healthy donors. Study summary: Of all 400 or so donors who were genotyped, roughly 81% belonged to the Caucasian-associated ancestry cluster.

The study's findings and limits: A few chains tied to CMV proved CMV antigen-specific in vitro. Sequencing likely generated an artifact that appeared as a cluster of highly shared sequence variants.

PCR primers comprised 60 Vbeta and 13 Jbeta primers. Using immunoSEQ multiplex PCR, the repertoire was profiled, and TCRdb retains in-frame clones only, with some absent. Of around 110,000 clones listed, roughly three quarters are singletons. In the case of this clone: Its antigen is as yet unknown.

Germline CDR1 and CDR2: SGHNT and YENEEA. After removal of 3 bases from V and 0 bases from J, the junction contained 7 bases not matched to a gene. This CDR3 comprises 16 residues. The sequence derives from a young man in good health and CMV-seropositive. The chain has TRBV11-3 and TRBJ1-1, with 7 nucleotides matching TRBD1. Material: PBMCs. The CDR3 loop reads CASSLIKGAVNTEAFF. CDR3 sequence (DNA): TGTGCCAGCAGCTTGATAAAGGGGGCGGTGAACACTGAAGCTTTCTTT.